The 19 T cell receptor beta chains presented below share a single source sample, sequenced in a study of blood T cells in healthy people across ages. It was with a sample-barcoded 5' primer and a J-beta primer mix that a second PCR of roughly 7 to 11 cycles was run. TCRdb reprocessed the 5' RACE reads with MiXCR, giving one entry per CDR3 protein. The data show over a million distinct CDR3 sequences, approximately 26% seen once. Separately, the same data were catalogued under a study of T cells of mothers and their children.

Sequenced material: blood. The source is a girl aged 2 to 10 in good health.

The genes are TRBV29-1 and TRBJ1-2; D is undetermined. The length of the CDR3 is 13 residues. The V gene lost 7 bases and the J gene lost 4 bases, with 16 bases spanning the gap. Germline assignment: CDR1 SQVTM and CDR2 ANQGSEA. CDR3 protein: CSGGPLLGYGYTF. For the CDR3, the DNA is TGCAGCGGTGGACCGCTGCTCGGCTATGGCTACACCTTC. The variable domain in full, with the rest retrieved from reference TRBV29-1 and TRBJ1-2, is SAVISQKPSRDICQRGTSLTIQCQVDSQVTMMFWYRQQPGQSLTLIATANQGSEATYESGFVIDKFPISRPNLTFSTLTVSNMSPEDSSIYLCSGGPLLGYGYTFGSGTRLTVV.

This clonotype was found a few times. The CDR3: CSAMKSPGTDTQYF. The CDR3 region has the DNA TGCAGTGCCATGAAGTCTCCGGGCACAGATACGCAGTATTTT. The V call is TRBV20-1, the J call TRBJ2-3, with D unclear. Germline CDR1 reads DFQATT; CDR2 reads SNEGSKA (reference sequence). V lost 6 bases, J lost 1 base, and 14 bases lay in between. The CDR3 totals 14 residues.

The chain combines TRBV6-5 with TRBJ2-1, with a possible D match to TRBD2 (5 bases). The DNA matches TRBJ2-5 better at its end, which makes the J call doubtful. From germline, CDR1 is MNHEY and CDR2 SVGAGI. CDR3 size: 13 residues. CDR3 region: CASSYLAWETQYF. The DNA for the CDR3 is TGTGCCAGCAGTTATTTAGCGTGGGAGACCCAGTACTTC.

The chain couples TRBV7-2 to TRBJ2-3; 8 nucleotides agree with TRBD2. Germline values: CDR1 SGHTA, CDR2 FQGNSA. J lost 2 bases, V lost 3 bases, and 7 bases had no gene match. The CDR3 has 16 residues. Here the CDR3 reads CASSLFGRASTDTQYF. CDR3 nucleotides: TGTGCCAGCAGCTTGTTCGGGAGGGCCTCCACAGATACGCAGTATTTT. Complete variable domain (other parts from reference TRBV7-2 and TRBJ2-3): GAGVSQSPSNKVTEKGKDVELRCDPISGHTALYWYRQSLGQGLEFLIYFQGNSAPDKSGLPSDRFSAERTGGSVSTLTIQRTQQEDSAVYLCASSLFGRASTDTQYFGPGTRLTVL.

V and J are TRBV4-3 and TRBJ1-2, with a tentative D call TRBD1 (5 bases). The germline V and J ends were trimmed by 1 base and 8 bases, with 17 bases remaining between them. The germline V gene encodes CDR1 LGHNA and CDR2 YSLEER. This CDR3 spans 15 amino acids. The CDR3 region is CASSQAGWAGQGYTF. The CDR3 coding sequence is TGCGCCAGCAGCCAAGCTGGGTGGGCAGGGCAGGGCTACACCTTC.

This clonotype was picked up a small number of times. The genes are TRBV29-1 and TRBJ2-5, with TRBD1 identical over 9 bases. The DNA end is a closer match to TRBJ2-1, so the J assignment may be wrong. Per the germline V gene, CDR1 is SQVTM and CDR2 is ANQGSEA. The CDR3 totals 15 residues. CDR3 nucleotides: TGCAGCGTTGAATTTCGGACAGGGGCATACAATGAGCAGTTCTTC. Its protein product is CSVEFRTGAYNEQFF.

The chain's CDR3 is CSALKGAGNTEAFF. In DNA, the CDR3 is TGCAGTGCTTTAAAGGGGGCGGGCAACACTGAAGCTTTCTTT. V gene TRBV20-1 combines with J gene TRBJ1-1, with 7 bases aligning to TRBD1. This CDR3 has 14 amino acids. The J segment lost 2 bases and the V segment lost 5 bases, leaving 8 bases of the junction unmatched. Germline V gene sequence: CDR1 DFQATT, CDR2 SNEGSKA (reference sequence).

This clonotype was counted only a few times. V usage is TRBV20-1 and J usage is TRBJ2-7; 8 bases agree with TRBD2. Germline V gene data show CDR1 as DFQATT and CDR2 as SNEGSKA (reference sequence). This CDR3 spans 14 amino acids. V was clipped by 5 bases and J by 2 bases; unmatched bases: 8. As DNA, the CDR3 is TGCAGTGCTGGCATAGCGGGGACAACCTACGAGCAGTACTTC. Protein product: CSAGIAGTTYEQYF.

This sequence joins TRBV7-9 and TRBJ2-1; D is possibly TRBD2 (7 bases). The assigned J gene may be wrong: the sequence end matches TRBJ2-5 better. Germline CDR1 and CDR2: SEHNR and FQNEAQ (reference sequence). The CDR3 runs 15 residues. The CDR3 DNA reads as TGTGCCAGCAGCTTTTTCGCGGGGGCCGTGGAGACCCAGTACTTC. Translation gives CASSFFAGAVETQYF.

This sequence joins TRBV7-9 and TRBJ2-3, with 9 bases that match TRBD1. With V trimmed by 6 bases and J by 5 bases, 9 bases remained unmatched. Germline V gene data show CDR1 as SEHNR and CDR2 as FQNEAQ (reference sequence). The CDR3 spans 15 residues. The CDR3 loop reads CASRSRDRAKDTQYF. The CDR3 nucleotides read TGTGCCAGCAGGAGCCGGGACAGGGCTAAAGATACGCAGTATTTT.

The V gene is TRBV29-1, the J gene TRBJ1-2, with 8 bases fitting TRBD1. This CDR3 has 14 residues. Trimming removed 8 bases from V and 4 bases from J; junction bases left unmatched: 12. Germline V gene sequence: CDR1 SQVTM, CDR2 ANQGSEA. The CDR3 nucleotides read TGCAGCTCTGAACGGACAGGGACGGCCTATGGCTACACCTTC. Protein product: CSSERTGTAYGYTF.

In this sample, this clonotype turned up a few times. V gene TRBV29-1 combines with J gene TRBJ1-1; D is undetermined. The germline gives CDR1 SQVTM, CDR2 ANQGSEA. The CDR3 length is 13 residues. V lost 2 bases, J lost 5 bases, and 12 bases lay in between. CDR3 region: CSVELASGTEAFF. CDR3 DNA: TGCAGCGTTGAATTGGCATCGGGTACTGAAGCTTTCTTT.

This chain connects TRBV7-9 to TRBJ2-1; the D is unclear. CDR1 and CDR2 (germline): SEHNR, FQNEAQ (reference sequence). V was cut by 1 base and J by 0 bases, with 10 bases left in between. CDR3 length equals 16 residues. DNA of the CDR3: TGTGCCAGCAGCTTAGGGGCACTCCTCTCCTACAATGAGCAGTTCTTC. Residues: CASSLGALLSYNEQFF.

This clonotype was recorded at least ten times. The rearrangement joins TRBV12-3 or TRBV12-4 to TRBJ2-1; D is perhaps TRBD2 (6 bases). The CDR3 loop spans 19 amino acids. Trimming took 6 bases from V and 3 from J, leaving 27 bases between them. The CDR3 loop is CASSAPPWGSGLGYNEQFF. In DNA, the CDR3 is TGTGCCAGCAGCGCTCCCCCTTGGGGTTCGGGACTGGGCTACAATGAGCAGTTCTTC.

The chain uses TRBV12-3 or TRBV12-4 and TRBJ2-3, with a weak D call TRBD1 (5 bases). CDR3 length: 16 amino acids. V gave up 6 bases and J gave up 2 bases, with 18 bases separating them. The CDR3 reads CASSTGPRGSTDTQYF. CDR3 bases: TGTGCCAGCAGCACCGGGCCAAGGGGCTCCACAGATACGCAGTATTTT.

This clonotype was seen a few times. One end of the junction fails to match germline, which may point to a read error. The chain links TRBV7-2 to TRBJ2-3, with D perhaps given as TRBD1 or TRBD2 (5 bases each). CDR3 length equals 14 residues. The germline gives CDR1 SGHTA, CDR2 FQGNSA. DNA for the CDR3: TGTGCCAGCAGCTGGAGGAGCTCAACAGGTACGCAGTATTTT. As protein: CASSWRSSTGTQYF.

The chain uses TRBV12-3 or TRBV12-4 and TRBJ2-7; tentative D call: TRBD2 (6 bases). This CDR3 contains 14 residues. Trimming removed 3 bases from V and 10 bases from J, with 19 bases in between. CDR3 sequence reads: CASSFSGLPQAQYF. The CDR3 DNA follows: TGTGCCAGCAGTTTTTCGGGACTCCCCCAGGCTCAGTACTTC.

The chain combines TRBV10-3 with TRBJ2-2, with D possibly matching TRBD2 (5 bases). Per germline, CDR1 ENHRY and CDR2 SYGVKD. V lost 5 bases to trimming and J lost 0 bases, with 7 bases between them. The CDR3 contains 14 residues. In DNA form, the CDR3 reads TGTGCCATCAGTAGCGGCCCGAACACCGGGGAGCTGTTTTTT. This translates into CAISSGPNTGELFF.

This clonotype was seen a handful of times. This chain uses TRBV12-3 or TRBV12-4 with TRBJ1-1; 10 bases align to TRBD1. The CDR3 spans 15 residues. The ends lost 6 bases at V and 1 base at J; junction bases unmatched: 5. The CDR3 DNA is TGTGCCAGCAGGCCGACAGGGGGCAAGAACACTGAAGCTTTCTTT. Translating it yields CASRPTGGKNTEAFF.